What follows are 28 T cell receptor beta chains derived from one specimen sequenced in a study of T cell clones after liver transplantation. The data were produced by immunoSEQ multiplex PCR, yet TCRdb's version contains in-frame clones alone and is incomplete. The sample lists about 75,000 clones, 80% to 90% occurring once. The sequenced sample was CD4+ T cells from blood, obtained roughly 50 months after liver transplant. These receptors were taken from a human patient who received a liver transplant. Some T cells may be provided by the graft donor.

CDR3 sequence: CASSPVGYEQFF. The CDR3 nucleotides read TGTGCCAGCAGCCCCGTCGGGTATGAGCAGTTCTTC. This chain connects TRBV11-2 to TRBJ2-1, with D hard to call. This CDR3 has 12 residues. V lost 5 bases and J 8 bases, leaving 10 bases between the germline ends. Germline V gene lookup returns CDR1 SGHAT and CDR2 FQNNGV.

The count of this clone is one. The gene calls are TRBV5-4 and TRBJ2-7; 7 bases line up with TRBD2. The ends lost 4 bases at V and 7 bases at J; junction bases unmatched: 11. CDR1 and CDR2 from the germline V gene are SGHNT and YYREEE (reference sequence). CDR3 length equals 14 residues. CDR3 sequence (DNA): TGTGCCAGCAGCGGCGGGACTACCTTGAGGGAGCAGTACTTC. Encoded protein: CASSGGTTLREQYF.

V and J are TRBV19 and TRBJ1-3; 8 bases are a match to TRBD1. The CDR3 contains 11 residues. Germline CDR1 LNHDA, CDR2 SQIVND (reference sequence). Germline trimming cut 11 bases from V and 11 bases from J; bases unmatched to any gene: 8. CDR3 loop: CAAGQDTAIYF. In DNA, the CDR3 is TGTGCCGCGGGACAGGACACCGCCATATATTTT.

The chain uses TRBV19 and TRBJ1-1, with no clear D. Trimming left V 6 bases short and J 5 bases short, with 13 bases between. In germline, CDR1 is LNHDA, CDR2 SQIVND (reference sequence). The CDR3 is 13 amino acids. The CDR3 DNA is TGTGCCAGTAGCGCTCTAATGAGGACTGAAGCTTTCTTT. It codes for CASSALMRTEAFF.

The chain recombines TRBV4-3 with TRBJ2-2; TRBD2 is a possible D gene (6 bases). From germline, CDR1 is LGHNA and CDR2 YSLEER. Trimming removed 0 bases at V and 2 bases at J, with 10 bases between. The CDR3 runs to 16 residues. This CDR3 is CASSQDGGLNTGELFF. CDR3 nucleotide sequence: TGCGCCAGCAGCCAAGATGGGGGACTTAACACCGGGGAGCTGTTTTTT.

The rearrangement links TRBV30 to TRBJ2-3; unclear D gene. CDR3 length: 11 residues. Trimming left V 3 bases short and J 6 bases short, with 7 bases between. Per the germline V gene, CDR1 is GTSNPN and CDR2 is SVGIG (reference sequence). The CDR3 sequence: CAWSYGDTQYF. CDR3 nucleotides: TGTGCCTGGAGCTATGGGGATACGCAGTATTTT.

This chain links TRBV7-9 with TRBJ2-2; TRBD2 matches 11 bases. In germline, CDR1 is SEHNR, CDR2 FQNEAQ (reference sequence). Germline trimming cut 1 base from V and 2 bases from J; bases unmatched to any gene: 3. The CDR3 covers 17 residues. The CDR3 is CASSLGLAGINTGELFF. For the CDR3, the DNA is TGTGCCAGCAGCTTAGGACTAGCGGGAATAAACACCGGGGAGCTGTTTTTT.

The rearrangement joins TRBV5-1 to TRBJ1-2; 7 bases match TRBD1. The V gene's germline CDR1 is SGHRS and CDR2 YFSETQ. J was trimmed by 6 bases and V by 1 base; bases with no gene match: 9. The CDR3 is 15 residues long. The CDR3 DNA follows: TGCGCCAGCAGCTTGAGGACAGGTGATACACATGGCTACACCTTC. Its translation is CASSLRTGDTHGYTF.

The gene calls are TRBV29-1 and TRBJ2-7, with D uncertain. V was shortened by 5 bases and J by 4 bases, with 6 bases between the two germline ends. CDR1 and CDR2 from the germline V gene are SQVTM and ANQGSEA. The CDR3 runs to 10 residues. The CDR3 sequence is CSVLRYEQYF. DNA for the CDR3: TGCAGCGTTCTCCGTTACGAGCAGTACTTC.

The V call is TRBV29-1, the J call TRBJ2-7; 7 positions agree with TRBD1. V was clipped by 7 bases and J by 2 bases; unmatched bases: 5. Per the germline V gene, CDR1 is SQVTM and CDR2 is ANQGSEA. This CDR3 is built from 12 residues. CDR3 residues: CSAAGTAYEQYF. CDR3 DNA sequence: TGCAGCGCCGCCGGGACAGCCTACGAGCAGTACTTC.

The chain carries TRBV11-1 and TRBJ2-2, with 10 nucleotides matching TRBD1. The length of the CDR3 is 16 residues. The germline V gene encodes CDR1 SGHAT and CDR2 FQDESV (reference sequence). J was trimmed by 4 bases and V by 3 bases; bases with no gene match: 5. CDR3 loop: CASSFDRGRITGELFF. CDR3 nucleotides: TGTGCCAGCAGCTTCGACAGGGGGCGTATCACCGGGGAGCTGTTTTTT.

The genes are TRBV15 and TRBJ2-7; D is unclear. V shed 0 bases and J shed 2 bases, with 8 bases lying between them. CDR1 LNHNV and CDR2 YYDKDF come from the germline V gene (reference sequence). The CDR3 runs 14 residues. CDR3 in DNA: TGTGCCACCAGCAGAGATAGACACCCCTACGAGCAGTACTTC. It translates to CATSRDRHPYEQYF.

The chain couples TRBV7-9 to TRBJ2-2; 9 bases match TRBD1. Per the germline V gene, CDR1 is SEHNR and CDR2 is FQNEAQ (reference sequence). This CDR3 contains 13 residues. The J segment lost 6 bases and the V segment lost 4 bases, leaving 0 bases of the junction unmatched. The CDR3 nucleotides are TGTGCCAGCAGCTGGACAGGGGCCGGGGAGCTGTTTTTT. Translating gives CASSWTGAGELFF.

CDR3 bases: TGTGCCAGCCACGGACAGAGCTACGAGCAGTACTTC. Protein product: CASHGQSYEQYF. The V and J genes are TRBV19 and TRBJ2-7; D possibly corresponds to TRBD1 (6 bases). CDR1 and CDR2 from the germline V gene are LNHDA and SQIVND (reference sequence). The CDR3 runs to 12 residues. The V end lost 9 bases, the J end lost 3 bases, and 12 bases lay between the germline ends.

The chain combines TRBV5-1 with TRBJ2-1, with TRBD2 matching 8 bases. Losses at the gene ends were 7 bases for V and 0 bases for J; bases not matched to a gene: 9. The V gene's germline CDR1 is SGHRS and CDR2 YFSETQ. This CDR3 has 16 residues. The CDR3 is CASDSEGTSSYNEQFF. CDR3 nucleotide sequence: TGCGCCAGCGATTCGGAGGGGACTAGCTCCTACAATGAGCAGTTCTTC.

The rearrangement uses TRBV11-2 and TRBJ2-4; a weak D match, TRBD2 (5 bases). Germline V gene data show CDR1 as SGHAT and CDR2 as FQNNGV. The V end was cut by 1 base, the J end by 1 base, with 8 bases between. The CDR3 length is 15 residues. CDR3 loop: CASSLVRGAKNIQYF. For the CDR3, the DNA is TGTGCCAGCAGCTTAGTTCGGGGTGCCAAAAACATTCAGTACTTC.

The sample holds a few counts of this clone. The chain combines TRBV28 with TRBJ1-2; D call uncertain. The CDR3 is 16 amino acids. Germline values: CDR1 MDHEN, CDR2 SYDVKM. V shed 4 bases and J shed 2 bases, with 17 bases lying between them. The CDR3 region is CASSSLKGLTNYGYTF. The CDR3 DNA sequence: TGTGCCAGCAGTTCCCTCAAAGGTCTGACCAACTATGGCTACACCTTC.

The CDR3 bases are TGTGCCAGCAGTATCAGACGCTGGGACACTGAAGCTTTCTTT. Residues: CASSIRRWDTEAFF. V gene TRBV6-5 combines with J gene TRBJ1-1, with unresolved D. CDR1 and CDR2 from the germline V gene are MNHEY and SVGAGI. V gave up 5 bases and J gave up 3 bases, with 13 bases separating them. The CDR3 loop spans 14 amino acids.

The V gene is TRBV5-1, the J gene TRBJ1-4; 7 bases map to TRBD1. The germline V gene has CDR1 SGHRS and CDR2 YFSETQ. Trimming took 4 bases from V and 8 from J; bases not matched to a gene: 8. The CDR3 runs 14 residues. The CDR3 sequence is CASSRQGGTEKLFF. CDR3 coding DNA: TGCGCCAGCAGCCGACAGGGAGGCACAGAAAAACTGTTTTTT. Full variable domain (remainder filled in from reference TRBV5-1 and TRBJ1-4): KAGVTQTPRYLIKTRGQQVTLSCSPISGHRSVSWYQQTPGQGLQFLFEYFSETQRNKGNFPGRFSGRQFSNSRSEMNVSTLELGDSALYLCASSRQGGTEKLFFGSGTQLSVL.

The chain is built from TRBV7-3 and TRBJ1-4, with 8 nucleotides matching TRBD1. CDR1 and CDR2 from the germline V gene are SGHTA and FQGTGA. The J segment lost 3 bases and the V segment lost 6 bases, leaving 6 bases of the junction unmatched. The CDR3 length is 15 residues. The CDR3 sequence is CASSQTGVANEKLFF. CDR3 bases: TGTGCCAGCAGTCAGACAGGGGTTGCTAATGAAAAACTGTTTTTT.

V and J are TRBV5-5 and TRBJ2-5; 9 bases fit TRBD2. Germline V lookup: CDR1 SGHKS, CDR2 YYEKEE (reference sequence). V was clipped by 2 bases and J by 4 bases; unmatched bases: 3. This CDR3 is 14 amino acids long. For the CDR3, the DNA is TGTGCCAGCAGCTTTAGCGGGAGTGGAGAGACCCAGTACTTC. Encoded protein: CASSFSGSGETQYF.

For the CDR3, the DNA is TGTGCCAGCAGCCCAGCCAGAACGTACGAGCAGTACTTC. Residues: CASSPARTYEQYF. The chain employs TRBV13 and TRBJ2-7; D ambiguous. V was cut by 5 bases and J by 4 bases, with 12 bases left in between. The CDR3 has 13 residues. Germline V gene data show CDR1 as PRHDT and CDR2 as FYEKMQ (reference sequence). The whole variable domain, remainder taken from reference TRBV13 and TRBJ2-7, is AAGVIQSPRHLIKEKRETATLKCYPIPRHDTVYWYQQGPGQDPQFLISFYEKMQSDKGSIPDRFSAQQFSDYHSELNMSSLELGDSALYFCASSPARTYEQYFGPGTRLTVT.

V gene TRBV7-8 combines with J gene TRBJ2-1; 9 bases map to TRBD2. The CDR3 length is 15 residues. The trim removed 5 bases at V and 2 bases at J, leaving 4 bases unmatched. Germline lookup yields CDR1 SGHVS and CDR2 FQNEAQ. This chain's CDR3 is CASSKVAGAYNEQFF. The CDR3, as DNA: TGTGCCAGCAGCAAGGTAGCGGGAGCCTACAATGAGCAGTTCTTC.

This sequence joins TRBV5-4 and TRBJ2-2; 8 bases fit TRBD2. The V gene end was trimmed by 1 base and the J gene end by 0 bases; junction bases not matched to a gene: 2. The CDR3 extends over 16 amino acids. From germline, CDR1 is SGHNT and CDR2 YYREEE (reference sequence). The CDR3 reads CASSLMGLANTGELFF. The CDR3 DNA reads as TGTGCCAGCAGCTTGATGGGACTAGCGAACACCGGGGAGCTGTTTTTT.

V is TRBV11-2 and J is TRBJ1-4, with 9 nucleotides matching TRBD1. The CDR3 covers 16 residues. Germline CDR1 and CDR2: SGHAT and FQNNGV. V gave up 3 bases and J gave up 5 bases; unmatched junction bases: 7. The CDR3 here is CASSFSMTGGNEKLFF. In DNA form, the CDR3 reads TGTGCCAGCAGCTTTTCCATGACAGGGGGGAATGAAAAACTGTTTTTT.

The genes are TRBV6-5 and TRBJ2-5; TRBD2 matches at 12 bases. Germline V gene lookup returns CDR1 MNHEY and CDR2 SVGAGI. V shed 5 bases, J shed 7 bases, and the junction held 8 bases outside the gene matches. The CDR3 contains 15 residues. CDR3 sequence (DNA): TGTGCCAGCAGTCGCTCTAGCGGGGGGGCAGGGACCCAGTACTTC. This sequence encodes CASSRSSGGAGTQYF.

This rearrangement joins TRBV28 to TRBJ1-1; maybe TRBD1 (5 bases). The CDR3 contains 16 residues. Trimming removed 3 bases from V and 2 bases from J, with 16 bases in between. CDR1 and CDR2 (germline): MDHEN, SYDVKM. CDR3 amino acids: CASSLSQGEGNTEAFF. In DNA, the CDR3 is TGTGCCAGCAGTTTGAGCCAGGGAGAGGGTAACACTGAAGCTTTCTTT.

The rearrangement links TRBV28 to TRBJ2-7; 7 bases fit TRBD1. This CDR3 contains 13 residues. J lost 4 bases, V lost 9 bases, and 9 bases had no gene match. CDR1 is MDHEN, CDR2 SYDVKM, per germline. CDR3 protein: CASNPGQQYEQYF. CDR3 in DNA: TGTGCCAGTAATCCGGGACAGCAGTACGAGCAGTACTTC.